This T cell receptor beta chain was sequenced for a study of T cells in Graves' hyperthyroidism and ophthalmopathy. TCR beta CDR3 regions were amplified from RNA transcripts. During a first-round RT-PCR of the TCR CDR3, the HTBI primer set was used. From the multiplex PCR reads, TCRdb called clonotypes with MiXCR, one entry per CDR3 protein. The sample shows about 760,000 distinct CDR3 sequences, about 35% of them seen only once. Germline assignment: CDR1 ENHRY and CDR2 SYGVKD. This CDR3 is built from 13 residues. Trimming removed 6 bases from V and 6 bases from J; junction bases left unmatched: 3. This sequence joins TRBV10-3 and TRBJ1-4; 8 positions match TRBD1. The source of this sequence is a woman aged 35 to 49 with Graves' hyperthyroidism. The sample comprised blood. The CDR3 sequence is CAISETGDEKLFF. CDR3 bases: TGTGCCATCAGCGAGACAGGGGATGAAAAACTGTTTTTT.